The subject of this entry is one T cell receptor (beta chain). This sample also contains other DNA sequences that code for the same CDR3. The data stem from a study of blood T cell repertoires in COVID-19. Study overall: There were acute and convalescent COVID-19 samples, and they came from the United States, Italy and Spain. From T cells, B-cell-depleted T cells, or PBMCs came the material, which was cDNA or gDNA.

Allocation to cohorts depended on clinical history reported by the participants. V lost 4 bases and J lost 5; bases outside the gene matches: 1. Germline CDR1 and CDR2: MDHEN and SYDVKM. This CDR3 region has 13 residues. Methods used by the authors: Nucleated cell counts were estimated from reference gene primer amplification. Using immunoSEQ multiplex PCR, the repertoire was profiled, and TCRdb retains in-frame clones only, with some absent. The V and J calls and clone size are taken from that table; D and trimming were inferred from the DNA. The repertoire holds some 300,000 clones, with nearly 90% as singletons.

The specimen was PBMCs or T cells enriched from blood (not recorded which). This sequence was found in a woman aged 18-29 years with acute COVID-19. V gene TRBV28 combines with J gene TRBJ1-2, with 10 bases matching TRBD1. CDR3 region: CASSSGQGYGYTF. CDR3 bases: TGTGCCAGCAGTTCGGGACAGGGGTATGGCTACACCTTC.